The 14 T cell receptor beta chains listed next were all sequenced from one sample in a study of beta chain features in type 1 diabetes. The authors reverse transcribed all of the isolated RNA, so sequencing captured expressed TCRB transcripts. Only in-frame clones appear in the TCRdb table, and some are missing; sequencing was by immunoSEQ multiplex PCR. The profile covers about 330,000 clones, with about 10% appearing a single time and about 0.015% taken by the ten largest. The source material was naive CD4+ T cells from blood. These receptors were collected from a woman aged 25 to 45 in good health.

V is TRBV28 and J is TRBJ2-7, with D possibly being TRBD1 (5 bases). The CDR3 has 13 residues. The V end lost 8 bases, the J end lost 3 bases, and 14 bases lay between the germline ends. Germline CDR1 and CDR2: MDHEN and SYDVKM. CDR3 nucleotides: TGTGCCAGCGTGGGGCAGCCTTTCTACGAGCAGTACTTC. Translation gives CASVGQPFYEQYF. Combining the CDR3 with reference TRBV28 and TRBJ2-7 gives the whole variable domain DVKVTQSSRYLVKRTGEKVFLECVQDMDHENMFWYRQDPGLGLRLIYFSYDVKMKEKGDIPEGYSVSREKKERFSLILESASTNQTSMYLCASVGQPFYEQYFGPGTRLTVT.

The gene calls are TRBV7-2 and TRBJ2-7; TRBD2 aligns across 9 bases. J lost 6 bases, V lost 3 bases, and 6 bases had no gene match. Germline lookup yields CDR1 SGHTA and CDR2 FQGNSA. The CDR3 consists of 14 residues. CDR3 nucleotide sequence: TGTGCCAGCAGCTTGCTAGCGGGACTCTCCGAGCAGTACTTC. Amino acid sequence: CASSLLAGLSEQYF. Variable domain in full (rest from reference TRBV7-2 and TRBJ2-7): GAGVSQSPSNKVTEKGKDVELRCDPISGHTALYWYRQSLGQGLEFLIYFQGNSAPDKSGLPSDRFSAERTGGSVSTLTIQRTQQEDSAVYLCASSLLAGLSEQYFGPGTRLTVT.

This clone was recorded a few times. The chain's CDR3 is CASSRPTSGKGTQYF. CDR3 sequence (DNA): TGTGCCAGCAGCCGACCGACTAGCGGGAAGGGGACGCAGTATTTT. J is TRBJ2-3 and V is TRBV7-2; 11 bases line up with TRBD2. Germline CDR1 and CDR2: SGHTA and FQGNSA. This CDR3 is 15 amino acids long. V dropped 5 bases and J dropped 9; count of bases not matched to a gene: 10.

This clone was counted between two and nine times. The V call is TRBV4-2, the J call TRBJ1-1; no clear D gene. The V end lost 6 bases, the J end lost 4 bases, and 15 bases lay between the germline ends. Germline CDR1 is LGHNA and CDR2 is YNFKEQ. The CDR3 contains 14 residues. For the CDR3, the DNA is TGTGCCAGCAGTTCCTCGGGGTTAGCCACTGAAGCTTTCTTT. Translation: CASSSSGLATEAFF.

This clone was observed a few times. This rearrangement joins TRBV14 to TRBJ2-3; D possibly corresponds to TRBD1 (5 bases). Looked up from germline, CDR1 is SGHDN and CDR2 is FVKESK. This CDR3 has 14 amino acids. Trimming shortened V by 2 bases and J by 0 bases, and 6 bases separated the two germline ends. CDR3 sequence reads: CASSQWTSTDTQYF. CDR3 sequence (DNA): TGTGCCAGCAGCCAATGGACAAGCACAGATACGCAGTATTTT. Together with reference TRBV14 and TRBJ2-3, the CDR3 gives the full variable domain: EAGVTQFPSHSVIEKGQTVTLRCDPISGHDNLYWYRRVMGKEIKFLLHFVKESKQDESGMPNNRFLAERTGGTYSTLKVQPAELEDSGVYFCASSQWTSTDTQYFGPGTRLTVL.

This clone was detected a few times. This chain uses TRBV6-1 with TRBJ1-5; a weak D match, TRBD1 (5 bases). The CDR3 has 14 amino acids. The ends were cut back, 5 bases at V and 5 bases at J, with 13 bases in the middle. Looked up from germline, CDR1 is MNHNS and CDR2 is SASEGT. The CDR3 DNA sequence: TGTGCCAGCAGTACCCAGGGTATTGATCAGCCCCAGCATTTT. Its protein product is CASSTQGIDQPQHF.

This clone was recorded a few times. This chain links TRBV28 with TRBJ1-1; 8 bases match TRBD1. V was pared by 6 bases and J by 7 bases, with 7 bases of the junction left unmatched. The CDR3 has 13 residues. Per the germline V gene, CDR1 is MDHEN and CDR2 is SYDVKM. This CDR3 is CASSRGQGVEAFF. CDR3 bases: TGTGCCAGCAGCCGCGGACAGGGCGTTGAAGCTTTCTTT.

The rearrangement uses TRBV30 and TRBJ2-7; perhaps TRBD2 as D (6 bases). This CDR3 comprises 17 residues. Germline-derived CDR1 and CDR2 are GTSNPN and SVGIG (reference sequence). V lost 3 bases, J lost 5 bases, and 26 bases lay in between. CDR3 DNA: TGTGCCTGGAGGGGGCCTTTATTATCCGGGAGAAGAAACGAGCAGTACTTC. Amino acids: CAWRGPLLSGRRNEQYF. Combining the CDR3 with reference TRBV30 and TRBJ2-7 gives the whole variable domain SQTIHQWPATLVQPVGSPLSLECTVEGTSNPNLYWYRQAAGRGLQLLFYSVGIGQISSEVPQNLSASRPQDRQFILSSKKLLLSDSGFYLCAWRGPLLSGRRNEQYFGPGTRLTVT.

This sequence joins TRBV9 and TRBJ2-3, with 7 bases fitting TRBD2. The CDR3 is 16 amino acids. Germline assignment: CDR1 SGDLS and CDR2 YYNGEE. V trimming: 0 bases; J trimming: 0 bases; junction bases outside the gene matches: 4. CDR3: CASSVVPSGSTDTQYF. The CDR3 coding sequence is TGTGCCAGCAGCGTAGTCCCTAGCGGAAGCACAGATACGCAGTATTTT.

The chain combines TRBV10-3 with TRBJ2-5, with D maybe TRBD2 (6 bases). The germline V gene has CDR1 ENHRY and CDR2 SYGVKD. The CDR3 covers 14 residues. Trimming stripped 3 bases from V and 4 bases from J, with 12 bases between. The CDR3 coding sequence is TGTGCCATCAGTGATGTTTTGGGAGGAGAGACCCAGTACTTC. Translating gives CAISDVLGGETQYF.

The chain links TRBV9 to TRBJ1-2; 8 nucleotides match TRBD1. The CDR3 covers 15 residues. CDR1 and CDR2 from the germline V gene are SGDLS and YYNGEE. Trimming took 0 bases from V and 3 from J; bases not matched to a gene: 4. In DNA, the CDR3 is TGTGCCAGCAGCGTAGTCGCAGGGGGCGACTATGGCTACACCTTC. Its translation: CASSVVAGGDYGYTF.

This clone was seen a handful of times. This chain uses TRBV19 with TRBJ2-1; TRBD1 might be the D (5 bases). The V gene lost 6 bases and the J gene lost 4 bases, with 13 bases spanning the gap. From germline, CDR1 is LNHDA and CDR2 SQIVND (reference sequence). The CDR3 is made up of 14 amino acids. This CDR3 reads CASRTDTLYNEQFF. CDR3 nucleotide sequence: TGTGCCAGTAGGACAGACACATTGTACAATGAGCAGTTCTTC.

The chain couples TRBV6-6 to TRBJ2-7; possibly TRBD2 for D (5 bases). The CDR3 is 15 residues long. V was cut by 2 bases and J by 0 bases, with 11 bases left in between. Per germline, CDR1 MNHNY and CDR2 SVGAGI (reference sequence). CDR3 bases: TGTGCCAGCAGTTACACCAGCGGTAGCTCCTACGAGCAGTACTTC. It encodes CASSYTSGSSYEQYF.

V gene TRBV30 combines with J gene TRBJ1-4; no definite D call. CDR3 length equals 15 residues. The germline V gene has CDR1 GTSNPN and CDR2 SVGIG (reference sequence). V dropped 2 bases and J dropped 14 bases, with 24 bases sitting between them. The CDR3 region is CAWSFEGGQSEGLFF. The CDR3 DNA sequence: TGTGCCTGGAGTTTTGAGGGTGGGCAGTCTGAAGGGCTGTTTTTT.